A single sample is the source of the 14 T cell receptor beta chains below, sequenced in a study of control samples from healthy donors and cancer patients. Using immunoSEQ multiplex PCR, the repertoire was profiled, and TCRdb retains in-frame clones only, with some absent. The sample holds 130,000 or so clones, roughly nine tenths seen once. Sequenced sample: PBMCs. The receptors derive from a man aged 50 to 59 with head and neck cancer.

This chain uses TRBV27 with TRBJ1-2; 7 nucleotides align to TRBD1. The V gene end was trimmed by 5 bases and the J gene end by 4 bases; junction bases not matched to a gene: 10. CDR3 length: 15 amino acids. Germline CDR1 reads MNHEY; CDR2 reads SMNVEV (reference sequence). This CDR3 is CASSPGDSRTYGYTF. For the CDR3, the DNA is TGTGCCAGCAGTCCGGGGGACAGTAGAACCTATGGCTACACCTTC.

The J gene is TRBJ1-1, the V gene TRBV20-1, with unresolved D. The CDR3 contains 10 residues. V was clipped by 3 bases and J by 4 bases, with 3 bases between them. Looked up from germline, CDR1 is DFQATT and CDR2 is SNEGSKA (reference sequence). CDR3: CSASFTEAFF. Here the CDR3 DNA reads TGCAGTGCTAGCTTCACTGAAGCTTTCTTT.

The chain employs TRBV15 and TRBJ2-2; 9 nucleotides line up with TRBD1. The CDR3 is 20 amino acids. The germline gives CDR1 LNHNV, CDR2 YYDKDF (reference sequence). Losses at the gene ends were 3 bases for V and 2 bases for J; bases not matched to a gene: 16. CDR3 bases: TGTGCCACCAGCAGTACCAAGGGACAGGGCCCCTCTACAAACACCGGGGAGCTGTTTTTT. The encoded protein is CATSSTKGQGPSTNTGELFF.

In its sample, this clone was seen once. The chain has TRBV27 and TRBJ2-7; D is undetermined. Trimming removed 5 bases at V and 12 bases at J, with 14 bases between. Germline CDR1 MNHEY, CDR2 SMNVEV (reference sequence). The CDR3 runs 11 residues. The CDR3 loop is CASSHGAVRYF. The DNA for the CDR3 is TGTGCCAGCAGTCACGGAGCAGTGAGGTACTTC.

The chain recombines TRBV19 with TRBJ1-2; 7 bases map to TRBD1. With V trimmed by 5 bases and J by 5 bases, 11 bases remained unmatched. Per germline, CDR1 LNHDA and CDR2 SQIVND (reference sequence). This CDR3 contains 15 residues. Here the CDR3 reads CASSGTGAVRYGYTF. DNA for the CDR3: TGTGCCAGTAGTGGTACAGGGGCAGTTAGGTATGGCTACACCTTC.

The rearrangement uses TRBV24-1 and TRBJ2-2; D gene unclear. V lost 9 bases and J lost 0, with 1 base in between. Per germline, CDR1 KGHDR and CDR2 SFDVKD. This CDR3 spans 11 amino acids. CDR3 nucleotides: TGTGCCACCTCGAACACCGGGGAGCTGTTTTTT. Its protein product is CATSNTGELFF.

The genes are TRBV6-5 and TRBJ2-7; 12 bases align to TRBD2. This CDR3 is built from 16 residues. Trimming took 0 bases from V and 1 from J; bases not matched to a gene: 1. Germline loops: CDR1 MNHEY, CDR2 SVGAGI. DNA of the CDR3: TGTGCCAGCAGTTACTCCCTAGCGGGAGGGTCCTACGAGCAGTACTTC. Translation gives CASSYSLAGGSYEQYF.

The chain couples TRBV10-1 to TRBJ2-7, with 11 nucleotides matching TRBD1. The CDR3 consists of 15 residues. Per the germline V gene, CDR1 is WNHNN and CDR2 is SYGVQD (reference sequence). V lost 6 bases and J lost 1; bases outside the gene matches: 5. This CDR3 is CASSLGQGGSYEQYF. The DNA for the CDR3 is TGCGCCAGCAGCTTGGGACAGGGGGGTTCCTACGAGCAGTACTTC.

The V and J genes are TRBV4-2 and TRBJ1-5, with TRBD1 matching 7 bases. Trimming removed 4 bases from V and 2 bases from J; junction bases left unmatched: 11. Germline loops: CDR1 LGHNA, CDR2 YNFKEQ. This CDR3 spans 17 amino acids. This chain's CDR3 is CASSRQGTGTGNQPQHF. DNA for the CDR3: TGTGCCAGCAGCCGCCAAGGGACCGGGACAGGCAATCAGCCCCAGCATTTT.

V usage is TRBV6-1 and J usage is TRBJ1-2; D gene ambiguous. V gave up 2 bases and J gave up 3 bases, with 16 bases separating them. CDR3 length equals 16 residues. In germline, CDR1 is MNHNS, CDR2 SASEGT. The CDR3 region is CASSEFPTWADYGYTF. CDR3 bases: TGTGCCAGCAGTGAATTCCCGACATGGGCCGACTATGGCTACACCTTC.

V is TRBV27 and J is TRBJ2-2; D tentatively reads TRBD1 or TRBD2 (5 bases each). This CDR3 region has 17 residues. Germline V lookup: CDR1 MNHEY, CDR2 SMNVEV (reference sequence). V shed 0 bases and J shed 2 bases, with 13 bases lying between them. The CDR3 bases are TGTGCCAGCAGTTTATCAATGGGGACCCCTAACACCGGGGAGCTGTTTTTT. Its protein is CASSLSMGTPNTGELFF.

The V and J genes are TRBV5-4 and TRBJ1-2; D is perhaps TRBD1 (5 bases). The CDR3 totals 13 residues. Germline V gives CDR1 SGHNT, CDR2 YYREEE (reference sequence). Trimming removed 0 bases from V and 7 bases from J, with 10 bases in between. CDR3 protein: CASSLEQEAGYTF. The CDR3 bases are TGTGCCAGCAGCTTGGAACAGGAGGCTGGCTACACCTTC.

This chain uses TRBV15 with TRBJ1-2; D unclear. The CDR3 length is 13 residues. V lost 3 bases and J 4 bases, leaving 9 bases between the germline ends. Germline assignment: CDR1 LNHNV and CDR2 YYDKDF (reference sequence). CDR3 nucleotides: TGTGCCACCAGCAGCTGGACGGCCTATGGCTACACCTTC. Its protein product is CATSSWTAYGYTF. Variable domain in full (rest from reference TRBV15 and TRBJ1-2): DAMVIQNPRYQVTQFGKPVTLSCSQTLNHNVMYWYQQKSSQAPKLLFHYYDKDFNNEADTPDNFQSRRPNTSFCFLDIRSPGLGDTAMYLCATSSWTAYGYTFGSGTRLTVV.

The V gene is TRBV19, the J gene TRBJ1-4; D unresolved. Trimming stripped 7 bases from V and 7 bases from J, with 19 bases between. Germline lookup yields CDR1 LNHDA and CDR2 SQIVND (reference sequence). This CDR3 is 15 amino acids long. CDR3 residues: CASTRDEGYREKLFF. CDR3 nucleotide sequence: TGTGCCAGTACCCGAGATGAAGGGTATCGTGAAAAACTGTTTTTT.